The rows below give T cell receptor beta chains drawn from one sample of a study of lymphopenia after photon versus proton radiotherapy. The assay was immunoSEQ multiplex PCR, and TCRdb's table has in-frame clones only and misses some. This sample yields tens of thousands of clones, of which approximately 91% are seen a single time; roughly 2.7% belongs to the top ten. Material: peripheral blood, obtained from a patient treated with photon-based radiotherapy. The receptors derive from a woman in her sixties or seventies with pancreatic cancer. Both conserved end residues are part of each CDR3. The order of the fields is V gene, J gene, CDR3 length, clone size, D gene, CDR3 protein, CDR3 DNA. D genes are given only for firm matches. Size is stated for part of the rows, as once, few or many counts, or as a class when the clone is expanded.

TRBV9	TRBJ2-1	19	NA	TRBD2	CASSARWLAGTSSYNEQFF	TGTGCCAGCAGCGCCAGGTGGCTAGCGGGTACCAGCTCCTACAATGAGCAGTTCTTC
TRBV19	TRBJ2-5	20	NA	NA	CASSIPFVGPRDGPCGTQYF	TGTGCCAGTAGTATTCCATTCGTCGGCCCCCGGGACGGACCTTGTGGGACCCAGTACTTC
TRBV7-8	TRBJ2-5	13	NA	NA	CASSLSREREQYF	TGTGCCAGCAGCCTCTCACGGGAGAGAGAGCAGTACTTC
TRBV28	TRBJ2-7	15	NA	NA	CASSPTATISYEQYF	TGTGCCAGCAGTCCGACAGCAACTATCTCCTACGAGCAGTACTTC
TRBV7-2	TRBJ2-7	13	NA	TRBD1	CASSPRQGNEQYF	TGTGCCAGCAGCCCGCGACAGGGGAACGAGCAGTACTTC
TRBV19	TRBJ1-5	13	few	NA	CASSIAGVQPQHF	TGTGCCAGTAGTATAGCGGGGGTTCAGCCCCAGCATTTT
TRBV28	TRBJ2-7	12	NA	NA	CASTGRYYEQYF	TGTGCCAGTACGGGTCGCTACTACGAGCAGTACTTC
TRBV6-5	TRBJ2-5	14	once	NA	CASSYSATQETQYF	TGTGCCAGCAGTTACTCGGCGACCCAAGAGACCCAGTACTTC
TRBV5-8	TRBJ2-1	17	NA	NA	CASSLAGYGRSLNEQFF	TGTGCCAGCAGCTTGGCAGGCTACGGGAGATCCCTCAATGAGCAGTTCTTC
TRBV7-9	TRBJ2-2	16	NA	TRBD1	CASSLKLGTGPGELFF	TGTGCCAGCAGCTTAAAACTTGGGACAGGGCCCGGGGAGCTGTTTTTT
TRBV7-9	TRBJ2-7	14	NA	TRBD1	CASSVRQGSYEQYF	TGTGCCAGCAGCGTGCGACAGGGTTCCTACGAGCAGTACTTC
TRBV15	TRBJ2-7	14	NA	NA	CATSRGQVPYEQYF	TGTGCCACCAGCAGAGGACAGGTCCCCTACGAGCAGTACTTC
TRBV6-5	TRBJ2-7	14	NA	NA	CASRYGDGSYEQYF	TGTGCCAGCAGGTACGGGGACGGTTCCTACGAGCAGTACTTC
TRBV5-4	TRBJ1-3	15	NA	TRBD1	CASSPTGIPGNTIYF	TGTGCCAGCAGCCCGACAGGGATTCCTGGAAACACCATATATTTT
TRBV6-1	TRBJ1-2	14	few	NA	CASRSLHVNYGYTF	TGTGCCAGCAGGAGCTTACATGTAAACTATGGCTACACCTTC
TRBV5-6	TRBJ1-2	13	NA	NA	CASSATRNYGYTF	TGTGCCAGCAGCGCGACAAGAAACTATGGCTACACCTTC
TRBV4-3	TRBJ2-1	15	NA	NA	CASSQGAGGGNEQFF	TGCGCCAGCAGCCAAGGCGCGGGCGGAGGGAATGAGCAGTTCTTC
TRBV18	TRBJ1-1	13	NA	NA	CASSPPGGTEAFF	TGTGCCAGCTCACCACCAGGTGGCACTGAAGCTTTCTTT
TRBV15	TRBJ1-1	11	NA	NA	CATSREGEAFF	TGTGCCACCAGCAGAGAAGGGGAAGCTTTCTTT
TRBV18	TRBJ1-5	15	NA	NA	CASSPRSGGFQPQHF	TGTGCCAGCTCACCACGATCGGGAGGCTTTCAGCCCCAGCATTTT
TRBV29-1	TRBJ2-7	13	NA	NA	CSVVSLGGYEQYF	TGCAGCGTTGTTTCGTTGGGGGGTTACGAGCAGTACTTC
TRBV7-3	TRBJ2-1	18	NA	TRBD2	CASSLGRGLAGVLDEQFF	TGTGCCAGCAGCTTAGGGAGAGGACTAGCGGGAGTATTGGATGAGCAGTTCTTC
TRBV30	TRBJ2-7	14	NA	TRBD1	CATTKGQGTYEQYF	TGTGCCACTACCAAGGGACAGGGGACCTACGAGCAGTACTTC
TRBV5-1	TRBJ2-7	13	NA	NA	CASSLGTIYEQYF	TGCGCCAGCAGCTTGGGAACCATCTACGAGCAGTACTTC
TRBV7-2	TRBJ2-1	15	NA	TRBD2	CASSLVSGRSNEQFF	TGTGCCAGCAGCTTAGTTAGCGGGAGATCGAATGAGCAGTTCTTC
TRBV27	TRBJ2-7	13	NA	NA	CASSLRGGYEQYF	TGTGCCAGCAGCCTCAGGGGTGGCTACGAGCAGTACTTC
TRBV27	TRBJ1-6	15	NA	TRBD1	CASSVGQIYNSPLHF	TGTGCCAGCAGCGTGGGACAGATCTATAATTCACCCCTCCACTTT
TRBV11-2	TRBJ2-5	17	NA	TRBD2	CASSLDYSGRALETQYF	TGTGCCAGCAGCTTAGATTACAGCGGGAGGGCCCTAGAGACCCAGTACTTC
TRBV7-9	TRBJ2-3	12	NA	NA	CASSLSSDTQYF	TGTGCCAGCAGCTTATCATCGGATACGCAGTATTTT
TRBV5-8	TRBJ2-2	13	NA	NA	CASRSKETGELFF	TGTGCCAGCAGATCGAAGGAGACCGGGGAGCTGTTTTTT
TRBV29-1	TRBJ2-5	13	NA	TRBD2	CSVFREEGETQYF	TGCAGCGTTTTTCGGGAGGAGGGGGAGACCCAGTACTTC
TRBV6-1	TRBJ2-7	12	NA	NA	CASSESYHEQYF	TGTGCCAGCAGTGAATCATACCACGAGCAGTACTTC
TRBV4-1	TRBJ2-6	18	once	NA	CASSQAWGLTAGANVLTF	TGCGCCAGCAGCCAAGCATGGGGACTTACTGCTGGGGCCAACGTCCTGACTTTC
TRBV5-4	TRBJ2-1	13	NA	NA	CASSLQGGNEQFF	TGTGCCAGCAGCTTACAAGGGGGGAATGAGCAGTTCTTC
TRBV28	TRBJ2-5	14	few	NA	CASSLSAGQETQYF	TGTGCCAGCAGTTTATCGGCAGGCCAAGAGACCCAGTACTTC
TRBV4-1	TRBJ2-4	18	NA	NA	CASSQERKAEIAKNIQYF	TGCGCCAGCAGCCAAGAGAGGAAAGCGGAAATAGCCAAAAACATTCAGTACTTC
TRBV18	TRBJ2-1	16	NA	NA	CASSPSRKVVYNEQFF	TGTGCCAGCTCACCATCTAGGAAGGTTGTTTACAATGAGCAGTTCTTC
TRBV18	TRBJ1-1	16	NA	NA	CASSPRGSSGDTEAFF	TGTGCCAGCTCACCACGGGGTTCTTCAGGGGACACTGAAGCTTTCTTT
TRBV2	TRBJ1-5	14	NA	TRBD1	CASSARTGGQPQHF	TGTGCCAGCAGCGCCCGGACAGGGGGTCAGCCCCAGCATTTT
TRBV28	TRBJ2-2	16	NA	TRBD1	CASSISGTGSTGELFF	TGTGCCAGCAGTATATCCGGGACAGGGAGCACCGGGGAGCTGTTTTTT
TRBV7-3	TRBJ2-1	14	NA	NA	CASSRRDGYNEQFF	TGTGCCAGCAGCCGCCGGGACGGATACAATGAGCAGTTCTTC
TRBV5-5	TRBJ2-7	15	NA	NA	CASNFMGGGSYEQYF	TGTGCCAGCAATTTCATGGGAGGTGGCTCCTACGAGCAGTACTTC
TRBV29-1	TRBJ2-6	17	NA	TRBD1	CSVEGQGAAAGANVLTF	TGCAGCGTTGAAGGACAGGGGGCCGCGGCTGGGGCCAACGTCCTGACTTTC
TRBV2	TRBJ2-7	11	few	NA	CASSVGYEQYF	TGTGCCAGCAGTGTGGGGTACGAGCAGTACTTC
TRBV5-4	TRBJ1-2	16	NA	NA	CASSLSSQGLIYGYTF	TGTGCCAGCAGCTTGTCATCCCAGGGCCTCATCTATGGCTACACCTTC